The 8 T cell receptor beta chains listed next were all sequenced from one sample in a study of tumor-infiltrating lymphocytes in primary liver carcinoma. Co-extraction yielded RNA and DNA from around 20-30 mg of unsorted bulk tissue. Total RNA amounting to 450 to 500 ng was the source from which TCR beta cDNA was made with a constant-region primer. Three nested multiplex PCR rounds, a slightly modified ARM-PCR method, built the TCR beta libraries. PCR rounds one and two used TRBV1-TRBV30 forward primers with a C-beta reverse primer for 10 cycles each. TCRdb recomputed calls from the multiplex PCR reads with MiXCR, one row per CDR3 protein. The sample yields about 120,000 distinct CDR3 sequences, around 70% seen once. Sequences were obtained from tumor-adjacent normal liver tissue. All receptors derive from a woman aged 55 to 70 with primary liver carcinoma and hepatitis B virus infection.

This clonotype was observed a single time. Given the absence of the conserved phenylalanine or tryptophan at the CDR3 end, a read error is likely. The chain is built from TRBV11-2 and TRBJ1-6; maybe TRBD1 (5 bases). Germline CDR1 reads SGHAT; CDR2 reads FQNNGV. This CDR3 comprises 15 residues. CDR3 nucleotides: TGTGCCAGCAGCTTAGAAACAGGAGGCAGTTCACCTCTCCACTCT. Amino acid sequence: CASSLETGGSSPLHS.

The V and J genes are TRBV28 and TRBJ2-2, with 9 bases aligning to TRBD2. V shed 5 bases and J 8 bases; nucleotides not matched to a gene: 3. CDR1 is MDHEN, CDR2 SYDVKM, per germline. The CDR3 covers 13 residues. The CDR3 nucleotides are TGTGCCAGCAGTGGACTAGCGTTAGGGGAGCTGTTTTTT. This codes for CASSGLALGELFF.

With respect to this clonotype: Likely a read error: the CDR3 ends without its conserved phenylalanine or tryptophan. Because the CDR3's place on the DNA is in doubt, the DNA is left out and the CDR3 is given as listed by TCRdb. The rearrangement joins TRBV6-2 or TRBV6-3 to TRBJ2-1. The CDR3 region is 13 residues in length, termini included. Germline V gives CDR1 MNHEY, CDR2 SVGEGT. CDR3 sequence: CASRMTANNERFL.

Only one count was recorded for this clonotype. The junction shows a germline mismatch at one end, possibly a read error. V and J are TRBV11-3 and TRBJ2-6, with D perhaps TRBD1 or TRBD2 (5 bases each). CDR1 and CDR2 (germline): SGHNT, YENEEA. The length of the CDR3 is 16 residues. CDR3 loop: CASSSEGAGGANALTF. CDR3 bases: TGCGCCAGCAGCTCTGAAGGGGCGGGTGGGGCCAACGCCCTGACTTTC.

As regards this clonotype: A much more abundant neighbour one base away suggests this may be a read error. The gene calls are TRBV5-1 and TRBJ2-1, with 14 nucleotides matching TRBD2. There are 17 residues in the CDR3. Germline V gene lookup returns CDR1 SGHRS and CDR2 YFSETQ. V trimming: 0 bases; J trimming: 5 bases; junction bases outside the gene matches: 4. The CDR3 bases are TGCGCCAGCAGCTTGGAGACTAGCGGGAGGGTCAACAATGAGCAGTTCTTC. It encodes CASSLETSGRVNNEQFF.

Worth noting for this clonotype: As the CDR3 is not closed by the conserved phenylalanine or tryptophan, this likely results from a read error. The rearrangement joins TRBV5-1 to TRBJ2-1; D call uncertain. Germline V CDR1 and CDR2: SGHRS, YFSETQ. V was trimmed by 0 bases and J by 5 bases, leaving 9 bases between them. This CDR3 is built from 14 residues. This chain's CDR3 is CASSLDWLNNEQFC. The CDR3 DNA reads TGCGCCAGCAGCTTGGATTGGTTGAACAATGAGCAGTTCTGC.

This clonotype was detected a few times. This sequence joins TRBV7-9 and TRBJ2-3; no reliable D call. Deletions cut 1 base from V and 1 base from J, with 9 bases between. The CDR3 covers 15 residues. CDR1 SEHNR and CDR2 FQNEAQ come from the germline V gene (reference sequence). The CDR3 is CASSLVSARTDTQYF. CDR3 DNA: TGTGCCAGCAGCTTAGTGTCGGCACGCACAGATACGCAGTATTTT.

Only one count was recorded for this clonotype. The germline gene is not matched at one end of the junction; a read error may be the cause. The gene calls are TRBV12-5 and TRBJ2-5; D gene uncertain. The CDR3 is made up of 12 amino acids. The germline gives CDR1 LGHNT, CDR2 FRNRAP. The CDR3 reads CASGLVEDTQYF. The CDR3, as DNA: TGTGCTAGTGGTCTGGTAGAAGATACCCAGTACTTC.